This T cell receptor (beta chain) was sequenced during a study of blood T cell repertoires in COVID-19. Germline CDR1 SEHNR, CDR2 FQNEAQ (reference sequence). V was pared by 2 bases and J by 7 bases, with 6 bases between. The CDR3 is 13 residues long. Profiled with immunoSEQ multiplex PCR; TCRdb holds only in-frame clones, not every one. The table records more than 95,000 clones, 80% to 90% of them present only once. The chain carries TRBV7-9 and TRBJ1-6; D is unresolved. This receptor was obtained from a woman aged 55-75 years with acute or convalescent COVID-19. Source material: peripheral blood. The CDR3 sequence: CASSLNINSPLHF. DNA of the CDR3: TGTGCCAGCAGCTTAAATATAAATTCACCCCTCCACTTT.